This note documents a single T cell receptor beta chain sequence. These data originate in a study of T cells in tumors after PD-1 blockade. Study-level background: Each patient got pembrolizumab 200 mg every 3 weeks or cemiplimab 350 mg every 2 weeks. Daily vismodegib 150 mg continued in a subset of anti-PD-1-treated patients. Tumor samples yielded roughly 22-fold more depth than single-cell TCR sequencing.

The same primary tumor site was biopsied both before and after PD-1 blockade. This table comes from immunoSEQ multiplex PCR, and its TCRdb copy is limited to in-frame clones, with some not included. Of under 9,000 clones listed, less than 80% were seen once; the top ten hold under 6%. This CDR3 is 12 amino acids long. CDR1 GTSNPN and CDR2 SVGIG come from the germline V gene (reference sequence). Trimming cost V 4 bases and J 11 bases; bases outside gene matches: 10. V gene TRBV30 combines with J gene TRBJ1-1; 7 positions match TRBD1. The sample was tumor tissue, taken after anti-PD-1 treatment. The TCR sequence derives from a human donor with basal cell carcinoma. Here the CDR3 reads CAWKEGARRAFF. DNA of the CDR3: TGTGCCTGGAAGGAGGGGGCGAGAAGGGCTTTCTTT.